This TCR beta chain was captured by sequencing in a study of OX40 agonist ivuxolimab in advanced cancers. Concerning this clone itself: Antigen specificity is unknown.

Method: immunoSEQ multiplex PCR; TCRdb's copy keeps in-frame clones and lacks some. This repertoire shows more than 30,000 clones, 80% to 90% found once; its top ten account for 22%. Patients were excluded for autoimmune disease history or systemic immunosuppression. General study points: It was also the case that some nonresponders had low normalized T-cell clonal expansion. Not determined was the antigen specificity of the expanded peripheral T cells. Average numbers of expanded clones were greater in CD8+ T cells than in CD4+.

Germline CDR1 is SGHNT and CDR2 is YYREEE (reference sequence). The CDR3 is made up of 15 amino acids. V gave up 1 base and J gave up 7 bases, with 18 bases separating them. This clonotype was sampled from an adult with an advanced solid tumor such as melanoma, head and neck, liver or kidney cancer. The sample in question was CD4+ or CD8+ T cells sorted from blood, obtained in a trial of the OX40 agonist ivuxolimab. The rearrangement links TRBV5-4 to TRBJ2-7; D might be TRBD1 (5 bases). The CDR3: CASSLWGGVKGEQYF. The CDR3 nucleotides read TGTGCCAGCAGCTTGTGGGGCGGAGTAAAAGGGGAGCAGTACTTC.